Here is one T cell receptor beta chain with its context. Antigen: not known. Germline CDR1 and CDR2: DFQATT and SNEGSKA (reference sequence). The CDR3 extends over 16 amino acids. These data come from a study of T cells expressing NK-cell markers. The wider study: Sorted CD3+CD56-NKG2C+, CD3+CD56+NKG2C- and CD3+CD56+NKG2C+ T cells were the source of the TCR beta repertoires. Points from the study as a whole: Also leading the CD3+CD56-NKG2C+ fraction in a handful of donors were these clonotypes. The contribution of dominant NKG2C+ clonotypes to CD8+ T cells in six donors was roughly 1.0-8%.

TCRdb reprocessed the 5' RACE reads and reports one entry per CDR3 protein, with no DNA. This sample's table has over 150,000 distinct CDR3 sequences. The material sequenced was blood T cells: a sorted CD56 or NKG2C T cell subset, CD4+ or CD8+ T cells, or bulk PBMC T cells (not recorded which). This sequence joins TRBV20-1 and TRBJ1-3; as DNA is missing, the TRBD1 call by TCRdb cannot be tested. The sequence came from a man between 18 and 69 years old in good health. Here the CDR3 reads CSARPREEGGGDTIYF.